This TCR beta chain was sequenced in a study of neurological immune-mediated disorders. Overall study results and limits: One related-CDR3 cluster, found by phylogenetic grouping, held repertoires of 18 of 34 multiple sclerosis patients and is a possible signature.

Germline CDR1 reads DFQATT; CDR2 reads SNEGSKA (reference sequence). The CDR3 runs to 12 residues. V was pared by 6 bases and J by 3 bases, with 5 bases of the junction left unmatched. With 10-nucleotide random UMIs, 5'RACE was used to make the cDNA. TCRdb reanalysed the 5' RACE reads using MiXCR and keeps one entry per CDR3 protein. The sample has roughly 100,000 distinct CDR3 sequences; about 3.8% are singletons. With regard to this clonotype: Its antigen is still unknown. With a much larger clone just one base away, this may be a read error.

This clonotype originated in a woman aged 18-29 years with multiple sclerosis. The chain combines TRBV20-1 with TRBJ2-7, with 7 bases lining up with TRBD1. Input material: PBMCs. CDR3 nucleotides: TGCAGTGCAAACAGGGGCTACTACGAGCAGTACTTC. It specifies CSANRGYYEQYF.